This TCR beta chain was recorded in a study of identical twins. TCRdb called the 5' RACE reads again in MiXCR, with one record for every CDR3 protein. In the table there are 550,000 to 700,000 distinct CDR3 sequences, 21% of which are singletons. This clonotype occurred once. Germline CDR1 and CDR2: SGHRS and YFSETQ. The V gene lost 8 bases and the J gene lost 2 bases, with 16 bases spanning the gap. CDR3 length: 15 amino acids. These data were also reused for a study on T cells expressing NK-cell markers.

Sequences were obtained from PBMCs. The clonotype was recovered from a woman aged 18-29 years in good health. The rearrangement joins TRBV5-1 to TRBJ2-2; no clear D. As DNA, the CDR3 is TGCGCCAGTGAACTTTCAGCGACCAACACCGGGGAGCTGTTTTTT. It yields the protein CASELSATNTGELFF.